A selection of T cell receptor beta chains follows, all from one sample in a study of beta chain features in type 1 diabetes. Libraries were prepared by immunoSEQ multiplex PCR; TCRdb keeps only in-frame clonotypes and omits some of them. The sample consists of 300,000 or so clones, roughly 14% of them appearing once. The sequenced material came from naive CD4+ T cells from blood. These receptors originate from a young woman with type 1 diabetes. The CDR3 runs from the conserved cysteine through the conserved F or W. The D gene is left open where the match is weak. Part of the rows lack a size; the others show once, few, many or a class for expanded clones.

v_gene	j_gene	d_gene	abundance	CDR3nt	CDR3aa
TRBV29-1	TRBJ2-1	TRBD2	many	TGCAGCGTTGAGCCTAGCGGGAGAAATGAGCAGTTCTTC	CSVEPSGRNEQFF
TRBV7-2	TRBJ2-1	-	-	TGTGCCAGCAGCCCGACGGGGAATGAGCAGTTCTTC	CASSPTGNEQFF
TRBV12-5	TRBJ2-1	-	-	TGTGCTAGTGGTTTGGTGGTAGGGGCAACCTACAATGAGCAGTTCTTC	CASGLVVGATYNEQFF
TRBV19	TRBJ2-4	TRBD2	-	TGTGCCAGTAGTTTGGGACTAACGCTTCTAGCCAAAAACATTCAGTACTTC	CASSLGLTLLAKNIQYF
TRBV27	TRBJ2-5	TRBD2	-	TGTGCCAGCAGTGATAGCGGGTGGGGCCAAGAGACCCAGTACTTC	CASSDSGWGQETQYF
TRBV19	TRBJ2-2	TRBD1	-	TGTGCCAGTAGTACGACAGGGCCCACCGGGGAGCTGTTTTTT	CASSTTGPTGELFF
TRBV29-1	TRBJ2-1	TRBD2	many	TGCAGCGCCGGGGGACTATCGAATGAGCAGTTCTTC	CSAGGLSNEQFF
TRBV28	TRBJ2-7	-	-	TGTGCCAGCAGCTTTTCTTTGGGGGCCCTGGAATACGAGCAGTACTTC	CASSFSLGALEYEQYF
TRBV9	TRBJ2-1	TRBD2	-	TGTGCCAGCGGTTCCGGACTAGCGGGACCCGGCTCCTACAATGAGCAGTTCTTC	CASGSGLAGPGSYNEQFF
TRBV7-2	TRBJ1-1	TRBD1	few	TGTGCCAGCAGCTCTACGACAGGGAGAAAGAGTAACACTGAAGCTTTCTTT	CASSSTTGRKSNTEAFF
TRBV9	TRBJ2-3	-	few	TGTGCCAGCAGCGTAGCTGGGAGAGATACGCAGTATTTT	CASSVAGRDTQYF
TRBV28	TRBJ2-5	-	few	TGTGCCAGCAGTTTCGATGCCCCAGGGACCCAGTACTTC	CASSFDAPGTQYF
TRBV7-2	TRBJ2-3	-	-	TGTGCCAGCAGCTTGGCCTCTTTCACAGATACGCAGTATTTT	CASSLASFTDTQYF
TRBV29-1	TRBJ2-5	TRBD2	-	TGCAGCCCGGCCCCACTAGCGGGGGAGACCCAGTACTTC	CSPAPLAGETQYF
TRBV9	TRBJ2-1	-	few	TGTGCCAGCAGCGTAGTGGGGGGAGGTTACAATGAGCAGTTCTTC	CASSVVGGGYNEQFF
TRBV4-3	TRBJ2-1	TRBD2	few	TGCGCCAGCAGCCAAGATGCGGGAGGGCCGAATGAGCAGTTCTTC	CASSQDAGGPNEQFF
TRBV5-1	TRBJ2-4	TRBD1	-	TGCGCCAGCAGCTCACTGACAGGGCCGAGCGACATTCAGTACTTC	CASSSLTGPSDIQYF
TRBV7-8	TRBJ2-1	TRBD1	-	TGTGCCAGCAGTCCGGACAGGGTCCACAATGAGCAGTTCTTC	CASSPDRVHNEQFF
TRBV19	TRBJ2-6	-	few	TGTGCCAGTAGTATAGACGCGACAGGCTCTGGGGCCAACGTCCTGACTTTC	CASSIDATGSGANVLTF
TRBV5-1	TRBJ2-1	TRBD2	-	TGCGCCAGCAGCTTGACTAGCGGGATCTACAATGAGCAGTTCTTC	CASSLTSGIYNEQFF
TRBV7-9	TRBJ2-1	TRBD2	-	TGTGCCAGCAGCTCTCCGGGGCTCGGGACTAGCGGAGAGTGGTGGCAGTTCTTC	CASSSPGLGTSGEWWQFF
TRBV2	TRBJ2-5	TRBD2	-	TGTGCCAGCAGTGAAGCCGGGACTAGCGGAGAGACCCAGTACTTC	CASSEAGTSGETQYF
TRBV9	TRBJ2-4	-	few	TGTGCCAGCAGTGGGCTTGTCACAAACATTCAGTACTTC	CASSGLVTNIQYF
TRBV19	TRBJ2-1	-	-	TGTGCCAGTAGTATTATCTACAATGAGCAGTTCTTC	CASSIIYNEQFF
TRBV18	TRBJ2-5	-	few	TGTGCCAGCTCACCACCGGCACGGGTTCAAGAGACCCAGTACTTC	CASSPPARVQETQYF
TRBV19	TRBJ1-2	-	-	TGTGCCAGTACCCCATACAGGGCTGGCTATGGCTACACCTTC	CASTPYRAGYGYTF
TRBV30	TRBJ1-5	-	-	TGTGCCTGGAATGACAGAAACAATCAGCCCCAGCATTTT	CAWNDRNNQPQHF
TRBV5-4	TRBJ2-1	TRBD2	-	TGTGCCAGCAGCTTGGCTAGCGGGAGATTTGGTGAGCAGTTCTTC	CASSLASGRFGEQFF
TRBV5-1	TRBJ2-5	-	few	TGCGCCAGCAGTGGGGGTAGCGGAGAGACCCAGTACTTC	CASSGGSGETQYF
TRBV30	TRBJ2-7	-	few	TGTGCCTGGAGTACCGGGAGACACTCCGAGCAGTACTTC	CAWSTGRHSEQYF
TRBV2	TRBJ2-3	-	few	TGTGCCAGCAGTGAATCGTTAGATACGCAGTATTTT	CASSESLDTQYF
TRBV5-1	TRBJ2-1	-	few	TGCGCCAGCAGCCTTCATACGGGCTCCTACAATGAGCAGTTCTTC	CASSLHTGSYNEQFF
TRBV9	TRBJ1-1	TRBD1	-	TGTGCCAGCAGCCCCCGAGACAGGGGGGTTAAGAGGGACACTGAAGCTTTCTTT	CASSPRDRGVKRDTEAFF
TRBV9	TRBJ2-1	TRBD2	few	TGTGCCAGCAGCCCCAGACTAGCCGACTACAATGAGCAGTTCTTC	CASSPRLADYNEQFF
TRBV28	TRBJ1-5	TRBD1	few	TGTGCCAGCAGGGACGGACAGGGGGCAAGGGGCAATCAGCCCCAGCATTTT	CASRDGQGARGNQPQHF
TRBV7-9	TRBJ1-5	TRBD1	-	TGTGCCAGCAGCGCCGGGACAGGGGGGCAGCCCCAGCATTTT	CASSAGTGGQPQHF
TRBV5-1	TRBJ2-2	TRBD2	-	TGCGCCAGCAGCTTGGTCGGCGGGAGTTCTGTCGGGGAGCTGTTTTTT	CASSLVGGSSVGELFF
TRBV2	TRBJ2-5	-	-	TGTGCCAGCAGTAACCCGGGGGAGACCCAGTACTTC	CASSNPGETQYF
TRBV2	TRBJ2-1	TRBD1	few	TGTGCCAGCAGGGACAGGGGGTCCTACAATGAGCAGTTCTTC	CASRDRGSYNEQFF
TRBV30	TRBJ1-2	-	few	TGTGCCTGGAGTGTAGGCCGGTACAGGGCCCACACCTTC	CAWSVGRYRAHTF
TRBV7-2	TRBJ2-6	-	few	TGTGCCAGCAGCCTCCGGCGAGGGCTCGGCTTAGGGGCCAACGTCCTGACTTTC	CASSLRRGLGLGANVLTF
TRBV5-1	TRBJ2-7	TRBD2	-	TGCGCCAGCAGCTTCACGGGAGGGCCCTACGAGCAGTACTTC	CASSFTGGPYEQYF
TRBV27	TRBJ1-5	TRBD1	-	TGTGCCAGCAGTCCCCCGAGGACAGGACCTTATCAGCCCCAGCATTTT	CASSPPRTGPYQPQHF
TRBV9	TRBJ1-2	-	-	TGTGCCAGCAGCGTTGACGGGAGGGCTGTGGGCTACACCTTC	CASSVDGRAVGYTF
TRBV4-3	TRBJ2-1	-	-	TGCGCCAGCAGCCAACAGGAAAGAGTACATGAGCAGTTCTTC	CASSQQERVHEQFF
TRBV27	TRBJ2-7	TRBD2	-	TGTGCCAGCAGTTCGGGACTAGCGGGAGGGAACGAGCAGTACTTC	CASSSGLAGGNEQYF
TRBV7-2	TRBJ2-5	-	few	TGTGCCAGCAGCGAAAGGGGGACTACAATCGAGACCCAGTACTTC	CASSERGTTIETQYF
TRBV15	TRBJ2-6	-	-	TGTGCCACCAGCAGAGATGGTGCAGCTGGGGCCAACGTCCTGACTTTC	CATSRDGAAGANVLTF
TRBV29-1	TRBJ1-1	-	few	TGCAGCGTTGAATGGGGGGGGAACACTGAAGCTTTCTTT	CSVEWGGNTEAFF
TRBV27	TRBJ2-1	-	few	TGTGCCAGCAGTTTTGGGCTAGCAGATTACAATGAGCAGTTCTTC	CASSFGLADYNEQFF
TRBV5-1	TRBJ2-2	TRBD2	few	TGCGCCAGCAGCCACGGGACTAGCGGGTTCACCGGGGAGCTGTTTTTT	CASSHGTSGFTGELFF
TRBV7-2	TRBJ1-1	-	-	TGTGCCAGCAGCTTATCGGTACAGGGACCTGAAGCTTTCTTT	CASSLSVQGPEAFF
TRBV7-2	TRBJ2-5	-	-	TGTGCCAGCAGCTTAGATCGGGAGACCCAGTACTTC	CASSLDRETQYF
TRBV7-3	TRBJ2-1	TRBD2	few	TGTGCCAGCAGCGTCACTAGCGGGAGAGCCTACAATGAGCAGTTCTTC	CASSVTSGRAYNEQFF
TRBV18	TRBJ2-3	-	-	TGTGCCAGCCTGACGACTAGCACAGATACGCAGTATTTT	CASLTTSTDTQYF
TRBV30	TRBJ2-1	-	-	TGTGCCTGGAGTGTATTCAGCTCCTACAATGAGCAGTTCTTC	CAWSVFSSYNEQFF
TRBV7-2	TRBJ1-4	-	few	TGTGCCAGCAGCTCACCCAGAGAGAGGAATGAAAAACTGTTTTTT	CASSSPRERNEKLFF